What follows describes a single T cell receptor (beta chain). Its specificity is unknown. CDR3 size: 11 residues. The V end was cut by 3 bases, the J end by 7 bases, with 6 bases between. The germline CDR1 and CDR2 sequences are ENHRY and SYGVKD. Assay: immunoSEQ multiplex PCR; the TCRdb copy retains only in-frame clones and omits some. The sample consists of around 240,000 clones, about 65% of them appearing once. This sample is drawn from a study of shared clonotypes between healthy human individuals. The overall study: Every donor yielded three CD4 naive, three CD4 memory, two CD8 naive and one CD8 memory plate. Overall study results and limits: Shared across a few donors were approximately 5% of the naive CD4 clonotypes.

There were no recent acute infections or vaccinations among the donors, who were healthy HIV-negative adults. This chain joins TRBV10-3 and TRBJ2-5; a weak D match, TRBD1 (6 bases). The specimen sequenced was memory CD4+ T cells sorted from blood. Sample subset: CD45RA-negative fraction. The sequence was obtained from a man in his thirties or forties in good health. The CDR3 DNA reads as TGTGCCATCAGTGAAGGGGGGACCCAGTACTTC. Translated, it gives CAISEGGTQYF.